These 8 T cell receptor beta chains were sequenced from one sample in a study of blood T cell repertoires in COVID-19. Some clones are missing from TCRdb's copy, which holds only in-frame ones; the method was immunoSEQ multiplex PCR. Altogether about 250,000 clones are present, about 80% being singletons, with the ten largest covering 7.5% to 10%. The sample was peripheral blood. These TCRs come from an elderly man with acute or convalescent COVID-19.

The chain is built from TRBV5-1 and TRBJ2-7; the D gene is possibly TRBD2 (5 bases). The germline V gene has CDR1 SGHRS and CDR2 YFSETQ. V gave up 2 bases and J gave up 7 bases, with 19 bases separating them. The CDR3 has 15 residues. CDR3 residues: CASSFASAREGEQYF. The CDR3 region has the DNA TGCGCCAGCAGCTTCGCGTCTGCGCGCGAGGGTGAGCAGTACTTC.

DNA for the CDR3: TGTGCCAGCAGTGTGCAGAGCGGGAGGGCGAGCTCCTACGAGCAGTACTTC. Its protein is CASSVQSGRASSYEQYF. The V gene is TRBV2, the J gene TRBJ2-7; 10 nucleotides line up with TRBD2. Looked up from germline, CDR1 is SNHLY and CDR2 is FYNNEI. With 4 bases clipped from V and 0 bases from J, the junction kept 9 bases outside the gene matches. The CDR3 runs to 17 residues.

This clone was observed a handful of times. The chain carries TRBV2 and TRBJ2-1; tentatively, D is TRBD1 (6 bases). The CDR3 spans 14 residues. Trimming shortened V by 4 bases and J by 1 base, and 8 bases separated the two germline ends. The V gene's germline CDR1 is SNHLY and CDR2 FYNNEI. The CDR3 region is CASSVGGSYNEQFF. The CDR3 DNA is TGTGCCAGCAGTGTAGGGGGATCCTACAATGAGCAGTTCTTC.

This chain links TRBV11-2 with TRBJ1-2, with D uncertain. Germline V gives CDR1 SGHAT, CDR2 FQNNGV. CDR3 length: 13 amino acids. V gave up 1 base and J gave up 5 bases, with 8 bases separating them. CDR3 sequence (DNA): TGTGCCAGCAGCTTAGGAGCGCAGTATGGCTACACCTTC. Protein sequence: CASSLGAQYGYTF.

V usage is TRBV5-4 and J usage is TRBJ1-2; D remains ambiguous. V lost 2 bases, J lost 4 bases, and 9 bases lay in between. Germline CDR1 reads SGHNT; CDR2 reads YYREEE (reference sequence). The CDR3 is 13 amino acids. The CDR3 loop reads CASSLAEIYGYTF. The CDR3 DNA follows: TGTGCCAGCAGCTTAGCGGAAATCTATGGCTACACCTTC.

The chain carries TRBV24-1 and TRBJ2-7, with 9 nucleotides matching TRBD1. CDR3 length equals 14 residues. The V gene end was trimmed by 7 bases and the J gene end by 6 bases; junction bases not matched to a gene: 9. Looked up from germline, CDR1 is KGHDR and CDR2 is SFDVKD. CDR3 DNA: TGTGCCACCAGCCTCGGGACAGGGCCCTCCGAGCAGTACTTC. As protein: CATSLGTGPSEQYF.

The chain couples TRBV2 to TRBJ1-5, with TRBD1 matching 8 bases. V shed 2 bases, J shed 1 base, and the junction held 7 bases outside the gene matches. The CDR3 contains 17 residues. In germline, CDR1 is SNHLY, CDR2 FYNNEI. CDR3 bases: TGTGCCAGCAGTGAACACAGGGGGTTAGGGAGCAATCAGCCCCAGCATTTT. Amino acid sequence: CASSEHRGLGSNQPQHF.

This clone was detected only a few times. The DNA for the CDR3 is TGTGCCTGGAATAGACAGATACCCTCTGGAAACACCATATATTTT. It encodes CAWNRQIPSGNTIYF. The chain couples TRBV30 to TRBJ1-3, with D possibly TRBD1 on 5 matching bases. The CDR3 length is 15 residues. V was clipped by 4 bases and J by 0 bases, with 13 bases between them. Germline assignment: CDR1 GTSNPN and CDR2 SVGIG (reference sequence).